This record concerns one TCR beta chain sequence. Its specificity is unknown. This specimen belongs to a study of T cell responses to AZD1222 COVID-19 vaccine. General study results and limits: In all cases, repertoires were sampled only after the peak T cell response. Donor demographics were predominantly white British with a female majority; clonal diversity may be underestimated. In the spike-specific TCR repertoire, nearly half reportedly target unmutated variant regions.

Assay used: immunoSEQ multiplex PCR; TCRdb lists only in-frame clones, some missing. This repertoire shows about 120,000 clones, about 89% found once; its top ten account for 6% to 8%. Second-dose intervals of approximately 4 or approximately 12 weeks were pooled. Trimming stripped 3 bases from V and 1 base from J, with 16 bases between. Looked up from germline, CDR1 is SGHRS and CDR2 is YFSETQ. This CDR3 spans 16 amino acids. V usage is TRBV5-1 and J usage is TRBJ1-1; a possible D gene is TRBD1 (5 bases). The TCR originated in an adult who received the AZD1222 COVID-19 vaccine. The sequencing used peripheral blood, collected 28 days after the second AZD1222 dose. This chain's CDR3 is CASSSGGTVSNTEAFF. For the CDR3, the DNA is TGCGCCAGCAGCTCGGGGGGAACCGTTTCGAACACTGAAGCTTTCTTT. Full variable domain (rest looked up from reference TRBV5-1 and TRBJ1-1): KAGVTQTPRYLIKTRGQQVTLSCSPISGHRSVSWYQQTPGQGLQFLFEYFSETQRNKGNFPGRFSGRQFSNSRSEMNVSTLELGDSALYLCASSSGGTVSNTEAFFGQGTRLTVV.